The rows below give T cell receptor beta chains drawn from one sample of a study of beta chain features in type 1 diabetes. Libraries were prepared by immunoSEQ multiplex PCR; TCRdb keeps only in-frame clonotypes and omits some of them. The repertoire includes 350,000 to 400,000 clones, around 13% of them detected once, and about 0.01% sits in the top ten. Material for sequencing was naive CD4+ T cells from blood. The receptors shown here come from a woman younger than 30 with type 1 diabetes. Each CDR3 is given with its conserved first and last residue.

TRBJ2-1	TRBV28	CASSKPGTGSVNEQFF
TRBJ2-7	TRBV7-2	CASSPGGVAEQYF
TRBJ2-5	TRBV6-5	CASSYSVRGQETQYF
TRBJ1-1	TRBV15	CATSTGGLTEAFF
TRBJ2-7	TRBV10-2	CASRAGGTYEQYF
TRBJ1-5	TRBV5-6	CASSSTGEANQPQHF
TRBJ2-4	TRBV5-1	CASSLTGMNIQYF
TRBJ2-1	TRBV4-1	CASSQGSGYRYNEQFF
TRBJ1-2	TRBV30	CAWSVSGRYGYTF
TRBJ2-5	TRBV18	CASSPPQTGKETQYF
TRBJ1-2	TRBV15	CATSRETDYGYTF
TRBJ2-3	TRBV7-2	CASSLVSGRLWDTQYF
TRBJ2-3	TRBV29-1	CSVHTGGSPSTDTQYF
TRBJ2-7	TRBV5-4	CATGLAGNYEQYF
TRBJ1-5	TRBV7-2	CASSLAPDRDQPQHF
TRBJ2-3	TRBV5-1	CASSSGQGAGGTDTQYF
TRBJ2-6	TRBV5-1	CASSAGVTSGANVLTF
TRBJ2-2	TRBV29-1	CSVSQGVGTGELFF
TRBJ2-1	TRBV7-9	CASSPALAAYNEQFF
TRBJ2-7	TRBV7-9	CASSYDTGQSEQYF
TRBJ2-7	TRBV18	CASSPAGLGIYEQYF
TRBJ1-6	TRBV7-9	CASSSEGTENSPLHF
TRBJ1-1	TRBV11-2	CASSPRTGTMHTEAFF
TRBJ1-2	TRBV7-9	CASSRTGTGYTF
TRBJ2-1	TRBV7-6	CASSLVTGALYNEQFF
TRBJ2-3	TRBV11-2	CASSFEGLGTDTQYF
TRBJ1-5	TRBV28	CASSFRQPQHF
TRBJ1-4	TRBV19	CASSAQPGEKLFF
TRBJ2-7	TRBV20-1	CSAGTGYEQYF
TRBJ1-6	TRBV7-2	CASSLGLGDSPLHF
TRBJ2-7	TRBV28	CASRPSGSIAYEQYF
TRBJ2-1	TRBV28	CASRGTSGRAWVNEQFF
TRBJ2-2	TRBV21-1	CASSKDPAGELFF